The source of this TCR beta chain is a study of blood T cell repertoires in COVID-19. Study-level background: Specimens from acute and convalescent COVID-19 originated in the United States, Italy and Spain. T cells, B-cell-depleted T cells, or PBMCs supplied cDNA or gDNA.

The data were produced by immunoSEQ multiplex PCR, yet TCRdb's version contains in-frame clones alone and is incomplete. In the table there are about 160,000 clones, about 92% of which are singletons. The CDR3 is made up of 15 amino acids. The V segment lost 0 bases and the J segment 2 bases; nucleotides outside the gene matches: 3. Germline CDR1 LNHDA, CDR2 SQIVND (reference sequence). The source of this sequence is a man aged 55-75 years with active or convalescent COVID-19. Sequenced sample: peripheral blood. V gene TRBV19 combines with J gene TRBJ2-7; 8 nucleotides line up with TRBD1. The CDR3 DNA is TGTGCCAGTAGTATAGATGACAGGGGCCCCTACGAGCAGTACTTC. Translated, it gives CASSIDDRGPYEQYF.